This is a list of T cell receptor beta chains from one sample in a study of blood T cell repertoires in COVID-19. The method was immunoSEQ multiplex PCR; TCRdb's version includes in-frame clones alone and lacks a portion of them. The data contain 150,000 to 200,000 clones, 70% to 85% of them singletons. Sequenced: PBMCs or T cells enriched from blood (not recorded which). These TCRs come from a woman aged 60 to 75 with acute COVID-19. Each CDR3 is given with its conserved first and last residue. Each record gives: J gene, CDR3 length, clone size, V gene, D gene, CDR3 protein, CDR3 DNA. D genes are given only for firm matches. For some rows the clone size is stated as once, few or many, or as a class when expanded; others skip it.

j_call: TRBJ2-7; cdr3_length: 12; clone_size: .; v_call: TRBV6-5; d_call: .; cdr3_aa: CATRDISREQYF; cdr3_nt: TGTGCCACCCGGGACATATCTCGCGAGCAGTACTTC
j_call: TRBJ2-5; cdr3_length: 13; clone_size: .; v_call: TRBV9; d_call: TRBD2; cdr3_aa: CASGLAGGETQYF; cdr3_nt: TGTGCCTCCGGACTAGCGGGAGGGGAGACCCAGTACTTC
j_call: TRBJ1-1; cdr3_length: 12; clone_size: .; v_call: TRBV12-3/TRBV12-4; d_call: TRBD1; cdr3_aa: CASRTGRTEAFF; cdr3_nt: TGTGCCAGCAGGACAGGGAGGACTGAAGCTTTCTTT
j_call: TRBJ1-1; cdr3_length: 14; clone_size: .; v_call: TRBV7-9; d_call: .; cdr3_aa: CASSLAGTTNEAFF; cdr3_nt: TGTGCCAGCAGCTTAGCGGGGACAACGAATGAAGCTTTCTTT
j_call: TRBJ1-1; cdr3_length: 14; clone_size: .; v_call: TRBV6-5; d_call: .; cdr3_aa: CATAGAPVNTEAFF; cdr3_nt: TGTGCCACCGCGGGGGCACCTGTGAACACTGAAGCTTTCTTT
j_call: TRBJ1-1; cdr3_length: 14; clone_size: .; v_call: TRBV7-9; d_call: .; cdr3_aa: CASSVRHKNTEAFF; cdr3_nt: TGTGCCAGCAGCGTCAGACACAAGAACACTGAAGCTTTCTTT
j_call: TRBJ1-1; cdr3_length: 14; clone_size: .; v_call: TRBV27; d_call: .; cdr3_aa: CASSYNRAHTEAFF; cdr3_nt: TGTGCCAGCAGTTACAACAGGGCCCACACTGAAGCTTTCTTT
j_call: TRBJ2-5; cdr3_length: 16; clone_size: .; v_call: TRBV10-3; d_call: TRBD1; cdr3_aa: CAISEAQGVPQETQYF; cdr3_nt: TGTGCCATCAGTGAAGCGCAGGGGGTTCCACAAGAGACCCAGTACTTC
j_call: TRBJ2-5; cdr3_length: 15; clone_size: .; v_call: TRBV5-1; d_call: .; cdr3_aa: CASSFSGTGEETQYF; cdr3_nt: TGCGCCAGCAGCTTTAGCGGAACGGGGGAAGAGACCCAGTACTTC
j_call: TRBJ2-5; cdr3_length: 14; clone_size: .; v_call: TRBV2; d_call: TRBD2; cdr3_aa: CASSGAGGLETQYF; cdr3_nt: TGTGCCAGCAGTGGTGCGGGGGGGCTAGAGACCCAGTACTTC
j_call: TRBJ2-1; cdr3_length: 15; clone_size: .; v_call: TRBV7-6; d_call: TRBD2; cdr3_aa: CASSLGGGNWDEQFF; cdr3_nt: TGTGCCAGCAGCTTAGGCGGGGGGAATTGGGATGAGCAGTTCTTC
j_call: TRBJ2-3; cdr3_length: 17; clone_size: .; v_call: TRBV11-3; d_call: .; cdr3_aa: CASSLGLGLASTDTQYF; cdr3_nt: TGTGCCAGCAGCTTGGGCCTCGGGCTAGCGAGCACAGATACGCAGTATTTT
j_call: TRBJ1-1; cdr3_length: 15; clone_size: few; v_call: TRBV5-1; d_call: .; cdr3_aa: CASSYPTTENTEAFF; cdr3_nt: TGCGCCAGCAGCTATCCGACGACAGAAAACACTGAAGCTTTCTTT
j_call: TRBJ1-2; cdr3_length: 14; clone_size: .; v_call: TRBV5-1; d_call: .; cdr3_aa: CASSLAQRGGGYTF; cdr3_nt: TGCGCCAGCAGCTTGGCGCAACGCGGCGGCGGCTACACCTTC
j_call: TRBJ1-6; cdr3_length: 18; clone_size: .; v_call: TRBV6-6; d_call: TRBD1; cdr3_aa: CASSRGQGPTSYNSPLHF; cdr3_nt: TGTGCCAGCAGCCGAGGACAGGGGCCTACATCCTATAATTCACCCCTCCACTTT
j_call: TRBJ1-2; cdr3_length: 16; clone_size: .; v_call: TRBV6-2/TRBV6-3; d_call: TRBD1; cdr3_aa: CASSYSGQAVIYGYTF; cdr3_nt: TGTGCCAGCAGTTACTCGGGACAGGCCGTCATCTATGGCTACACCTTC
j_call: TRBJ2-1; cdr3_length: 17; clone_size: .; v_call: TRBV2; d_call: TRBD2; cdr3_aa: CASSFIMTSGSYNEQFF; cdr3_nt: TGTGCCAGCAGTTTCATAATGACTAGCGGCTCCTACAATGAGCAGTTCTTC
j_call: TRBJ2-1; cdr3_length: 16; clone_size: .; v_call: TRBV7-2; d_call: .; cdr3_aa: CASSLAPKDYGIEQFF; cdr3_nt: TGTGCCAGCAGCTTAGCGCCAAAAGACTACGGGATTGAGCAGTTCTTC
j_call: TRBJ2-3; cdr3_length: 12; clone_size: .; v_call: TRBV18; d_call: .; cdr3_aa: CASSPATDTQYF; cdr3_nt: TGTGCCAGCTCACCGGCCACAGATACGCAGTATTTT
j_call: TRBJ1-6; cdr3_length: 14; clone_size: .; v_call: TRBV30; d_call: TRBD1; cdr3_aa: CAWSVRQGRSPLHF; cdr3_nt: TGTGCCTGGAGTGTACGACAGGGAAGATCACCCCTCCACTTT
j_call: TRBJ2-3; cdr3_length: 13; clone_size: .; v_call: TRBV5-1; d_call: TRBD2; cdr3_aa: CASSVGLADTQYF; cdr3_nt: TGCGCCAGCAGCGTGGGACTAGCGGATACGCAGTATTTT
j_call: TRBJ2-1; cdr3_length: 16; clone_size: once; v_call: TRBV4-3; d_call: TRBD2; cdr3_aa: CASSQGGGLAYNEQFF; cdr3_nt: TGCGCCAGCAGCCAAGGGGGGGGACTAGCCTACAATGAGCAGTTCTTC